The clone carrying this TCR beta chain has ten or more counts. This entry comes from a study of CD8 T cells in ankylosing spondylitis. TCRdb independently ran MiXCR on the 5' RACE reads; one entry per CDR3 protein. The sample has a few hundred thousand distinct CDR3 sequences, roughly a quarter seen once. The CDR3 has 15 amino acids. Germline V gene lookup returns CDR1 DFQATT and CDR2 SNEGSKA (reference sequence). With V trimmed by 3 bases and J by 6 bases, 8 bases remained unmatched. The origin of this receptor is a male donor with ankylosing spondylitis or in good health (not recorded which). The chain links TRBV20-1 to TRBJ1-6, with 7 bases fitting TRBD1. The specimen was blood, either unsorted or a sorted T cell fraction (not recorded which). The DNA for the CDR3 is TGCAGTGCTAGGGATGCCGGGACAGCTAATTCACCCCTCCACTTT. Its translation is CSARDAGTANSPLHF.